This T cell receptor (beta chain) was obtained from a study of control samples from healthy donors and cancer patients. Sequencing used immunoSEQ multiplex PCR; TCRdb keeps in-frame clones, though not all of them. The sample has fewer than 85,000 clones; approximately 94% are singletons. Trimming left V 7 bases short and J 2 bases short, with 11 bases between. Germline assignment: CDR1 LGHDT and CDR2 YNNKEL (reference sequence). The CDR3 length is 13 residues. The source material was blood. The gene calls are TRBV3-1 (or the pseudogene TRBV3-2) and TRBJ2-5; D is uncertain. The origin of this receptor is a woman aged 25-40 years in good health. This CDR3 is CASTYSEQETQYF. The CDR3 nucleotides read TGTGCCAGCACCTACTCAGAACAAGAGACCCAGTACTTC.